Shown below are 27 T cell receptor beta chains from a single sample sequenced in a study of vaccination and CD4 T cells after COVID-19. The antigens for these receptors are not known. Treatment indicated: roughly 11-day PBMC culture with coronavirus spike peptide pools or control peptides (ViraFEST assay). The assay that was used to sequence DNA from cultured CD4+ T cells was the Oncomine TCR Beta short-read assay. Each CDR3 protein is one row after TCRdb ran MiXCR on the PCR reads. The repertoire has under 20,000 distinct CDR3 sequences, about 39% of them found once; the top ten carry roughly 6.3%. The input for sequencing was CD4+ T cells from blood, cultured in vitro, taken before SARS-CoV-2 vaccination. All receptors derive from a human donor who had recovered from COVID-19.

This clonotype came up a few times. The chain is built from TRBV11-1 and TRBJ2-5; D may match TRBD1 or TRBD2 (5 bases each). Trimming removed 3 bases from V and 4 bases from J, with 9 bases in between. The CDR3 spans 13 residues. The germline V gene encodes CDR1 SGHAT and CDR2 FQDESV (reference sequence). The CDR3 loop is CASSFGTRETQYF. As DNA, the CDR3 is TGTGCCAGCAGCTTCGGGACGAGAGAGACCCAGTACTTC.

V usage is TRBV28 and J usage is TRBJ1-1, with D hard to call. Germline V lookup: CDR1 MDHEN, CDR2 SYDVKM. The V end lost 5 bases, the J end lost 1 base, and 8 bases lay between the germline ends. CDR3 length: 13 amino acids. This CDR3 reads CASSPGPNTEAFF. Here the CDR3 DNA reads TGTGCCAGCAGTCCCGGACCGAACACTGAAGCTTTCTTT.

The chain carries TRBV29-1 and TRBJ2-2, with D hard to call. Germline V gives CDR1 SQVTM, CDR2 ANQGSEA. The CDR3 is 14 amino acids. Trimming took 4 bases from V and 0 from J, leaving 9 bases between them. The CDR3, as DNA: TGCAGCGTTGCGAGCCTTGCGAACACCGGGGAGCTGTTTTTT. It codes for CSVASLANTGELFF.

The J gene is TRBJ1-6, the V gene TRBV28, with D perhaps TRBD1 (6 bases). The V and J ends lost 1 base and 0 bases respectively, with 16 bases between them. This CDR3 is built from 19 residues. The germline CDR1 and CDR2 sequences are MDHEN and SYDVKM. CDR3 nucleotides: TGTGCCAGCAGTTTATTGGGGACACCCCTGAGCTCCTATAATTCACCCCTCCACTTT. As protein: CASSLLGTPLSSYNSPLHF. The complete variable domain, with remaining parts taken from reference TRBV28 and TRBJ1-6, reads DVKVTQSSRYLVKRTGEKVFLECVQDMDHENMFWYRQDPGLGLRLIYFSYDVKMKEKGDIPEGYSVSREKKERFSLILESASTNQTSMYLCASSLLGTPLSSYNSPLHFGNGTRLTVT.

This clonotype was observed a few times. The chain has TRBV20-1 and TRBJ2-4; 9 nucleotides agree with TRBD1. The V segment lost 0 bases and the J segment 7 bases; nucleotides outside the gene matches: 10. The CDR3 runs 16 residues. Germline V CDR1 and CDR2: DFQATT, SNEGSKA (reference sequence). Here the CDR3 DNA reads TGCAGTGCTAGAGATAAAAAGGGACAGGGAGGGAACATTCAGTACTTC. As protein: CSARDKKGQGGNIQYF.

The V gene is TRBV4-3, the J gene TRBJ1-6; D ambiguous. V lost 3 bases, J lost 1 base, and 10 bases lay in between. The CDR3 is 16 residues long. Germline lookup yields CDR1 LGHNA and CDR2 YSLEER. CDR3 sequence reads: CASSQALWSYNSPLHF. The CDR3 nucleotides read TGCGCCAGCAGCCAGGCCCTGTGGTCCTATAATTCACCCCTCCACTTT.

This chain links TRBV6-2 or TRBV6-3 with TRBJ1-5, with 7 bases matching TRBD1. The trim removed 2 bases at V and 5 bases at J, leaving 12 bases unmatched. The CDR3 sequence is 17 residues long. Germline V gene lookup returns CDR1 MNHEY and CDR2 SVGEGT. CDR3 in DNA: TGTGCCAGCAGTTACAGGCGTTTAGGAGGGGGCCATCAGCCCCAGCATTTT. As protein: CASSYRRLGGGHQPQHF.

The chain joins TRBV6-2 or TRBV6-3 to TRBJ2-2; possibly TRBD1 or TRBD2 for D (6 bases each). Germline CDR1 MNHEY, CDR2 SVGEGT. Trimming shortened V by 8 bases and J by 2 bases, and 12 bases separated the two germline ends. The CDR3 is 14 amino acids. In DNA form, the CDR3 reads TGTGCCAGCCAGTTGGGGGGCAACACCGGGGAGCTGTTTTTT. Encoded protein: CASQLGGNTGELFF.

This clonotype was counted a few times. The V gene is TRBV7-2, the J gene TRBJ1-6; D not certain. This CDR3 has 12 amino acids. V lost 2 bases to trimming and J lost 9 bases, with 5 bases between them. Germline V gene sequence: CDR1 SGHTA, CDR2 FQGNSA. The CDR3 loop reads CASSLTGSPLHF. Written as DNA, the CDR3 is TGTGCCAGCAGCTTAACGGGTTCACCCCTCCACTTT.

This clonotype was seen a few times. The chain combines TRBV20-1 with TRBJ2-5, with D perhaps TRBD2 (6 bases). There are 15 residues in the CDR3. V was pared by 8 bases and J by 3 bases, with 22 bases between. Germline V lookup: CDR1 DFQATT, CDR2 SNEGSKA (reference sequence). Written as DNA, the CDR3 is TGCAGTTGCACCTCCCGGGGGACGTATGAAGAGACCCAGTACTTC. Its protein is CSCTSRGTYEETQYF.

The chain's CDR3 is CASSLGPDGNSPLHF. For the CDR3, the DNA is TGTGCCAGCAGCTTAGGGCCCGATGGGAATTCACCCCTCCACTTT. V and J are TRBV7-9 and TRBJ1-6, with D unclear. The CDR3 consists of 15 residues. Between the trimmed V and J ends, which lost 1 base and 7 bases, there was a span of 11 bases. Germline V lookup: CDR1 SEHNR, CDR2 FQNEAQ (reference sequence).

This rearrangement joins TRBV28 to TRBJ1-2, with D unresolved. The germline V gene has CDR1 MDHEN and CDR2 SYDVKM. V lost 6 bases to trimming and J lost 4 bases, with 18 bases between them. The CDR3 runs to 15 residues. DNA of the CDR3: TGTGCCAGCAGGACCAGGTCCCTCGGCTCCTATGGCTACACCTTC. This sequence encodes CASRTRSLGSYGYTF.

This rearrangement joins TRBV20-1 to TRBJ1-5; TRBD1 might be the D (5 bases). The CDR3 has 15 residues. CDR1 is DFQATT and CDR2 is SNEGSKA in the germline V gene (reference sequence). Trimming took 3 bases from V and 2 from J, leaving 14 bases between them. The CDR3 is CSASFAGIGNQPQHF. CDR3 DNA: TGCAGTGCTAGTTTCGCAGGGATCGGCAATCAGCCCCAGCATTTT.

The V gene is TRBV7-2, the J gene TRBJ2-1; perhaps TRBD1 as D (6 bases). Germline V gene lookup returns CDR1 SGHTA and CDR2 FQGNSA. V was shortened by 6 bases and J by 8 bases, with 14 bases between the two germline ends. There are 13 residues in the CDR3. This CDR3 reads CASRSGAGDEQFF. The CDR3, as DNA: TGTGCCAGCAGATCAGGGGCAGGCGATGAGCAGTTCTTC.

J is TRBJ1-4 and V is TRBV7-9; no clear D. V lost 1 base and J lost 8, with 5 bases in between. The CDR3 length is 12 residues. The V gene's germline CDR1 is SEHNR and CDR2 FQNEAQ (reference sequence). In DNA, the CDR3 is TGTGCCAGCAGCTTAGAACCAGAAAAACTGTTTTTT. Translated: CASSLEPEKLFF.

J is TRBJ1-1 and V is TRBV28; a weak D match, TRBD1 (6 bases). The germline V gene has CDR1 MDHEN and CDR2 SYDVKM. V lost 5 bases and J lost 1, with 20 bases in between. This CDR3 is 17 amino acids long. CDR3 sequence (DNA): TGTGCCAGCAGTCCAGATCAAAGGTTGGACAGGAACACTGAAGCTTTCTTT. Translation: CASSPDQRLDRNTEAFF.

The CDR3 region is CSARGGWPGGSNSPLHF. DNA of the CDR3: TGCAGTGCTAGAGGAGGTTGGCCCGGGGGCTCTAATTCACCCCTCCACTTT. V and J are TRBV20-1 and TRBJ1-6; D might be TRBD1 (6 bases). Germline lookup yields CDR1 DFQATT and CDR2 SNEGSKA (reference sequence). V lost 1 base and J lost 6, with 19 bases in between. The CDR3 runs 17 residues.

The gene calls are TRBV12-3 or TRBV12-4 and TRBJ1-5; no reliable D call. Trimming cost V 6 bases and J 2 bases, with 11 bases left between them. This CDR3 has 14 residues. The CDR3 bases are TGTGCCAGCAGGCGAACCGGAGGCAATCAGCCCCAGCATTTT. Translated: CASRRTGGNQPQHF.

The chain carries TRBV7-8 and TRBJ2-7, with TRBD1 matching 9 bases. Looked up from germline, CDR1 is SGHVS and CDR2 is FQNEAQ. V dropped 5 bases and J dropped 6; count of bases not matched to a gene: 8. There are 14 residues in the CDR3. CDR3 bases: TGTGCCAGCAGCAAACGGACAGGGGAAGCCGAGCAGTACTTC. This translates into CASSKRTGEAEQYF.

The chain is built from TRBV28 and TRBJ1-5, with D maybe TRBD1 (6 bases). Trimming cost V 5 bases and J 0 bases, with 20 bases left between them. In germline, CDR1 is MDHEN, CDR2 SYDVKM. This CDR3 contains 18 residues. The CDR3: CASSRAPRGLNSNQPQHF. The CDR3 DNA reads as TGTGCCAGCAGTCGGGCTCCCAGGGGACTAAATAGCAATCAGCCCCAGCATTTT.

This clonotype was detected a few times. The V call is TRBV7-6, the J call TRBJ1-1; the D is unclear. CDR3 length: 14 residues. Trimming shortened V by 2 bases and J by 1 base, and 8 bases separated the two germline ends. The V gene's germline CDR1 is SGHVS and CDR2 FNYEAQ. The CDR3 sequence is CASSLIGANTEAFF. Here the CDR3 DNA reads TGTGCCAGCAGCTTAATCGGTGCGAACACTGAAGCTTTCTTT.

In its sample, this clonotype was seen a few times. The chain has TRBV27 and TRBJ1-5, with TRBD1 matching over 7 bases. CDR1 and CDR2 from the germline V gene are MNHEY and SMNVEV (reference sequence). Trimming at V came to 7 bases and at J to 6 bases, leaving 12 bases not matched to a gene. CDR3 size: 15 residues. CDR3 in amino acids: CASTVRQGMCQPQHF. The CDR3 DNA is TGTGCCAGCACCGTGAGACAGGGTATGTGTCAGCCCCAGCATTTT.

This clonotype was recorded a few times. The chain uses TRBV7-6 and TRBJ2-3; possible D gene TRBD1, 6 bases. The V end was cut by 5 bases, the J end by 0 bases, with 12 bases between. The CDR3 contains 15 residues. The germline V gene encodes CDR1 SGHVS and CDR2 FNYEAQ. The CDR3 sequence: CASSLGQSSTDTQYF. The CDR3 nucleotides are TGTGCCAGCAGCCTTGGACAGTCTAGCACAGATACGCAGTATTTT.

J is TRBJ1-5 and V is TRBV2, with TRBD1 matching 8 bases. V lost 6 bases to trimming and J lost 5 bases; unmatched junction nucleotides: 15. This CDR3 has 17 amino acids. Germline loops: CDR1 SNHLY, CDR2 FYNNEI. The CDR3 is CASRSGAGGIVDQPQHF. The CDR3 DNA reads as TGTGCCAGCAGGAGCGGGGCAGGGGGCATCGTTGATCAGCCCCAGCATTTT. Combining the CDR3 with reference TRBV2 and TRBJ1-5 gives the whole variable domain EPEVTQTPSHQVTQMGQEVILRCVPISNHLYFYWYRQILGQKVEFLVSFYNNEISEKSEIFDDQFSVERPDGSNFTLKIRSTKLEDSAMYFCASRSGAGGIVDQPQHFGDGTRLSIL.

The chain links TRBV7-2 to TRBJ1-6, with 8 bases fitting TRBD1. The CDR3 has 15 amino acids. V was clipped by 2 bases and J by 10 bases; unmatched bases: 7. Germline V CDR1 and CDR2: SGHTA, FQGNSA. The CDR3 reads CASSLSRGRGSPLHF. As DNA, the CDR3 is TGTGCCAGCAGCTTAAGCAGGGGGCGCGGATCACCCCTCCACTTT.

This clonotype was recorded a few times. The chain uses TRBV6-2 or TRBV6-3 and TRBJ1-2; no clear D. This CDR3 is 14 amino acids long. Germline V gene lookup returns CDR1 MNHEY and CDR2 SVGEGT. V lost 5 bases, J lost 0 bases, and 10 bases lay in between. CDR3 DNA: TGTGCCAGCAGTCCGGCAGGAGCTAACTATGGCTACACCTTC. This gives the protein CASSPAGANYGYTF.

The chain couples TRBV20-1 to TRBJ1-2; D is perhaps TRBD1 (5 bases). CDR1 DFQATT and CDR2 SNEGSKA come from the germline V gene (reference sequence). Deletions cut 0 bases from V and 3 bases from J, with 8 bases between. The CDR3 contains 13 residues. This CDR3 reads CSAREGLDYGYTF. CDR3 bases: TGCAGTGCTAGAGAGGGGCTGGACTATGGCTACACCTTC.